Listed here are 2 T cell receptor beta chains from one sample, sequenced in a study of T cell responses to AZD1222 COVID-19 vaccine. The data were produced by immunoSEQ multiplex PCR, yet TCRdb's version contains in-frame clones alone and is incomplete. The data hold roughly 170,000 clones, with about nine tenths observed a single time. Sequenced material: peripheral blood, taken on day 0 of AZD1222 vaccination. The source is an adult in good health.

The chain has TRBV27 and TRBJ1-2, with 12 bases lining up with TRBD1. The germline V gene encodes CDR1 MNHEY and CDR2 SMNVEV (reference sequence). This CDR3 spans 16 amino acids. The V segment lost 5 bases and the J segment 6 bases; nucleotides outside the gene matches: 10. The CDR3 region is CASSLVPGQGAHGYTF. CDR3 DNA sequence: TGTGCCAGCAGTCTCGTCCCGGGACAGGGGGCGCATGGCTACACCTTC.

The rearrangement uses TRBV27 and TRBJ2-7; the match to TRBD2 covers 13 bases. Germline V gene lookup returns CDR1 MNHEY and CDR2 SMNVEV (reference sequence). CDR3 length: 14 residues. Trimming removed 4 bases from V and 3 bases from J; junction bases left unmatched: 0. The CDR3 sequence is CASSWTSGGYEQYF. The CDR3 coding sequence is TGTGCCAGCAGTTGGACTAGCGGGGGCTACGAGCAGTACTTC.